The sequence of this T cell receptor beta chain was determined in a study of blood T cell repertoires in COVID-19. Overall study: Whether acute or convalescent, the COVID-19 samples came from the United States, Italy and Spain.

The CDR3 covers 13 residues. Germline lookup yields CDR1 SGHTA and CDR2 FQGNSA. Trimming took 5 bases from V and 0 from J, leaving 5 bases between them. Study processing details: Scientists estimated how many nucleated cells there were by amplifying reference gene primers. Method: immunoSEQ multiplex PCR; TCRdb's copy keeps in-frame clones and lacks some. The DNA was the basis for D and trimming; V, J and clone size are from that table. This sample has 100,000 to 150,000 clones, with around 86% found just once. The chain recombines TRBV7-2 with TRBJ1-5; D gene uncertain. Sequencing was done on a sample of peripheral blood. The TCR originated in a woman aged 55-75 years with active or convalescent COVID-19. CDR3 in amino acids: CASSRRSNQPQHF. CDR3 nucleotides: TGTGCCAGCAGCCGTCGTAGCAATCAGCCCCAGCATTTT.